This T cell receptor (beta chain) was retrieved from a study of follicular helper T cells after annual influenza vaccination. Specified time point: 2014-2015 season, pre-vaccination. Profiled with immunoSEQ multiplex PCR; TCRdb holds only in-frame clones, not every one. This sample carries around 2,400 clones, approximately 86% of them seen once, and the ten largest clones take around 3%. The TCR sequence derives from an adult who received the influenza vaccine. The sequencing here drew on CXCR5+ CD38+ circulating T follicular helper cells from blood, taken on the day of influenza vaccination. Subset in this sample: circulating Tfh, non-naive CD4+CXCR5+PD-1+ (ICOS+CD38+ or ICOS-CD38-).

The CDR3 nucleotides read TGTGCCAGTACTCAAGGACCCCGACAGGGAAGCTATGGCTACACCTTC. Translated: CASTQGPRQGSYGYTF. The V and J genes are TRBV19 and TRBJ1-2; 7 bases are shared with TRBD1. CDR3 size: 16 residues. CDR1 is LNHDA, CDR2 SQIVND, per germline (reference sequence). Trimming removed 7 bases from V and 4 bases from J; junction bases left unmatched: 15.